This TCR beta chain comes out of a study of blood T cells in healthy people across ages. Study background: Template switching picked up about one barcoded beta molecule for each two T cells.

This clonotype was observed a handful of times. Its antigen is not known. Findings and caveats of the study: Estimated diversity across one million T cells was deemed an underestimate.

The ends were cut back, 8 bases at V and 2 bases at J, with 9 bases in the middle. Germline V gene lookup returns CDR1 MNHEY and CDR2 SVGAGI. CDR3 size: 12 residues. Next came a second PCR, run for about 6 to 12 cycles, which used a sample-barcoded 5' primer along with a J-beta primer mix. TCRdb passed the 5' RACE reads through MiXCR, listing each CDR3 protein once. The table has hundreds of thousands of distinct CDR3 sequences, about 56% seen once. Healthy Caucasian individuals from Russia aged roughly 6 to 95 served as donors. The sequence was collected from a man aged 40-49 years in good health. The sample comprised blood. The chain carries TRBV6-5 and TRBJ1-2, with a tentative D call TRBD1 (5 bases). The CDR3 sequence: CASRRQNYGYTF. The CDR3 DNA reads as TGTGCCAGCCGGAGACAGAACTATGGCTACACCTTC.